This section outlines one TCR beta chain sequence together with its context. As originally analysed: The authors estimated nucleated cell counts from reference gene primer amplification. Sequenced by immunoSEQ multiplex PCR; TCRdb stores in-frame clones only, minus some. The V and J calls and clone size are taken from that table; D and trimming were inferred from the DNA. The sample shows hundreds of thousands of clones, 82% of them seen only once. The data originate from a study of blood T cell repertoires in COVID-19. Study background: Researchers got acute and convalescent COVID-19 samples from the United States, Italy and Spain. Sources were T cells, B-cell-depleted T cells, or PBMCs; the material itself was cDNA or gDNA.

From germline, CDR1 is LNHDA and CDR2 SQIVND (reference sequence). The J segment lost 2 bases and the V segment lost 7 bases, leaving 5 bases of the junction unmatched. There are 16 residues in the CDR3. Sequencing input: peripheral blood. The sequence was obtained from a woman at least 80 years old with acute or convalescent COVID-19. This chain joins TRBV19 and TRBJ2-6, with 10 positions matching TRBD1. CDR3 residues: CASTDRGAPGANVLTF. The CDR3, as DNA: TGTGCCAGTACGGACAGGGGGGCCCCTGGGGCCAACGTCCTGACTTTC.